The text below deals with one T cell receptor beta chain. According to the study, TCR beta libraries were built with iRepertoire HTBI primers and CDR3-region Arm-PCR. MiXCR, run by TCRdb on the multiplex PCR reads, gives a single entry per CDR3 protein. The table has over 500,000 distinct CDR3 sequences, roughly 16% seen once. Stated time point: newly diagnosed GD, antithyroid drugs for less than 3 months. PBMCs were the source of the RNA used for TCR sequencing. The sample belongs to a study of regulatory T cells in long-lasting Graves disease. The CDR3 extends over 13 amino acids. The germline V gene has CDR1 SNHLY and CDR2 FYNNEI. V was cut by 8 bases and J by 5 bases, with 15 bases left in between. The same sample was also studied in work on T cells in Graves' hyperthyroidism and ophthalmopathy. From that study: Uncontrolled infection, other autoimmune disease, pregnancy or lactation disqualified patients from enrolment.

This TCR was recovered from a woman younger than 45 with Graves disease. Sequences were derived from peripheral blood mononuclear cells (PBMCs), sampled at new diagnosis, from a patient treated with antithyroid drugs. The chain joins TRBV2 to TRBJ2-5, with D perhaps TRBD2 (5 bases). For the CDR3, the DNA is TGTGCCAGCTACCGCGGGTCATTGGAGACCCAGTACTTC. Its protein product is CASYRGSLETQYF. The entire variable domain, with the rest obtained from reference TRBV2 and TRBJ2-5, is as follows: EPEVTQTPSHQVTQMGQEVILRCVPISNHLYFYWYRQILGQKVEFLVSFYNNEISEKSEIFDDQFSVERPDGSNFTLKIRSTKLEDSAMYFCASYRGSLETQYFGPGTRLLVL.